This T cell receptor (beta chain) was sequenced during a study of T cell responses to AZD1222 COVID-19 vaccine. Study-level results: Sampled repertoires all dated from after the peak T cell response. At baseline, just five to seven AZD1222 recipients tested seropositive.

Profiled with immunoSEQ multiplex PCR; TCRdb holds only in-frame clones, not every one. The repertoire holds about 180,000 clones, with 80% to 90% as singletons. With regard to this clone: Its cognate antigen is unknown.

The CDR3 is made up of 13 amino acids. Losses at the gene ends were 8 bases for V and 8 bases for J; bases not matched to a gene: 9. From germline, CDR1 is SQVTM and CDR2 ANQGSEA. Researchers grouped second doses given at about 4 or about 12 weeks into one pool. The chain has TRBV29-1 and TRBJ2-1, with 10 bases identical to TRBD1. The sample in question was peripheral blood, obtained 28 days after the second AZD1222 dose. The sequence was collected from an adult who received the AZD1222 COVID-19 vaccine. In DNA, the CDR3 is TGCAGCTTTATCAGGACAGGGGGGGATGAGCAGTTCTTC. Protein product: CSFIRTGGDEQFF.